The 8 T cell receptor beta chains in this list originate from one sample, sequenced in a study of CD8+CD57+ T cells in acquired aplastic anemia. Selection for sequencing was limited to patients who had shown CD8+CD57+ cell expansion by flow cytometry. Both TCR beta VDJ combination and CDR3 sequence profiling were carried out. Genomic DNA was the template for this profiling. TCRdb called the reads again in MiXCR, with one record for every CDR3 protein. The sample records 170,000 or so distinct CDR3 sequences, 40% to 60% being singletons. The sequenced sample was sorted CD4+, CD8+, or CD8+CD57+ T cells (not recorded which) from PBMCs. Receptors originate from a human donor with aplastic anemia.

V and J are TRBV24-1 and TRBJ1-1; D ambiguous. Germline V lookup: CDR1 KGHDR, CDR2 SFDVKD. This CDR3 comprises 16 residues. Trimming took 3 bases from V and 1 from J, leaving 14 bases between them. The CDR3 DNA reads TGTGCCACCAGTGATGACGGAGGAGTGGGGAACACTGAAGCTTTCTTT. Translating it yields CATSDDGGVGNTEAFF.

This chain uses TRBV15 with TRBJ2-1; 8 bases are shared with TRBD2. The CDR3 consists of 16 residues. Germline V gives CDR1 LNHNV, CDR2 YYDKDF (reference sequence). V dropped 3 bases and J dropped 4; count of bases not matched to a gene: 8. CDR3 sequence (DNA): TGTGCCACCAGCAGCGCTTTCGCGGGGGGATACAATGAGCAGTTCTTC. This gives the protein CATSSAFAGGYNEQFF.

This clonotype was counted ten times or more. The junction and the germline gene differ at one end; a read error may be behind it. V and J are TRBV29-1 and TRBJ1-1, with unresolved D. CDR1 and CDR2 from the germline V gene are SQVTM and ANQGSEA. This CDR3 spans 12 amino acids. CDR3 sequence (DNA): TGCAGCGTTGAAAGCGAAAACAGTGAAGCTTTCTTT. It specifies CSVESENSEAFF.

The CDR3 reads CASSIRQGLVGYTF. For the CDR3, the DNA is TGTGCCAGCAGTATTAGACAGGGTCTAGTCGGCTACACCTTC. The V and J genes are TRBV12-3 or TRBV12-4 and TRBJ1-2, with 7 bases that match TRBD1. The CDR3 length is 14 residues. Trimming cost V 5 bases and J 8 bases; bases outside gene matches: 11.

This clonotype was counted a single time. The rearrangement joins TRBV20-1 to TRBJ2-3, with 11 positions matching TRBD2. V shed 8 bases, J shed 4 bases, and the junction held 5 bases outside the gene matches. The germline CDR1 and CDR2 sequences are DFQATT and SNEGSKA (reference sequence). This CDR3 is built from 13 residues. CDR3 sequence (DNA): TGCAGTCAGCCGGGACTAGCGGCAGATACGCAGTATTTT. Translated: CSQPGLAADTQYF.

The V call is TRBV10-3, the J call TRBJ1-2, with 8 positions matching TRBD1. This CDR3 comprises 14 residues. With V trimmed by 4 bases and J by 5 bases, 6 bases remained unmatched. Looked up from germline, CDR1 is ENHRY and CDR2 is SYGVKD. The CDR3 DNA is TGTGCCATCAGTGGGACAGGGAGGCTTTATGGCTACACCTTC. It is translated as CAISGTGRLYGYTF.

This rearrangement joins TRBV15 to TRBJ2-1; 8 bases agree with TRBD2. Germline V gives CDR1 LNHNV, CDR2 YYDKDF (reference sequence). The CDR3 consists of 14 residues. The V segment lost 7 bases and the J segment 3 bases; nucleotides outside the gene matches: 5. In nucleotides, the CDR3 is TGTGCCACCATCACTAGCGGAAACTACAATGAGCAGTTCTTC. This gives the protein CATITSGNYNEQFF.

Here the CDR3 reads CSASPPGLVETQYF. The CDR3 DNA sequence: TGCAGTGCTAGCCCCCCGGGACTAGTAGAGACCCAGTACTTC. The rearrangement uses TRBV20-1 and TRBJ2-5; 8 nucleotides line up with TRBD2. The V gene end was trimmed by 3 bases and the J gene end by 4 bases; junction bases not matched to a gene: 7. The CDR3 sequence is 14 residues long. Germline values: CDR1 DFQATT, CDR2 SNEGSKA (reference sequence).